The clone carrying this T cell receptor beta chain has only a few counts. With 6 bases clipped from V and 4 bases from J, the junction kept 8 bases outside the gene matches. Germline V gene data show CDR1 as SEHNR and CDR2 as FQNEAQ (reference sequence). CDR3 length: 16 residues. TCRdb called the RT-PCR reads again in MiXCR, with one record for every CDR3 protein. Of approximately 160,000 distinct CDR3 sequences listed, 25% to 35% are singletons. This record comes from a study of patients and donors after allogeneic stem cell transplantation. This TCR derives from a human donor who was either an allogeneic HSCT recipient or a stem cell or donor lymphocyte infusion donor (not recorded which). It is not recorded whose cells these are; they may come from a transplant donor. The chain recombines TRBV7-9 with TRBJ2-7; 14 bases align to TRBD2. What was sequenced was blood, either unsorted or a sorted T cell fraction (not recorded which). CDR3 nucleotide sequence: TGTGCCAGCAGTGATGGGACTAGCGGGGGCCAATACGAGCAGTACTTC. Translated, it gives CASSDGTSGGQYEQYF.